This T cell receptor beta chain was recovered during a study of blood T cell repertoires in COVID-19. Generated by immunoSEQ multiplex PCR, the TCRdb table keeps only in-frame clones and is missing some. This table holds roughly 160,000 clones, more than 85% found once. V was clipped by 1 base and J by 4 bases, with 8 bases between them. Germline CDR1 and CDR2: SGHTA and FQGNSA. This CDR3 has 14 residues. The chain links TRBV7-2 to TRBJ1-5; D is ambiguous. Sequencing was performed on peripheral blood. This receptor was taken from a woman older than 75 with COVID-19, enrolled during active disease. CDR3 coding DNA: TGTGCCAGCAGCTTAGTGGAGAGGAATCAGCCCCAGCATTTT. It translates to CASSLVERNQPQHF.